This T cell receptor (beta chain) was obtained from a study of liver allograft versus peripheral blood T cells. Whole-study context: Recipients' peripheral blood T cell receptor repertoires were compared with those in transplanted livers.

General study points: Differences were reported between the T cell receptor repertoires inside liver allografts and those that were detected in peripheral blood.

This clonotype showed up just a few times. Its antigen remains unknown. Trimming left V 3 bases short and J 5 bases short, with 11 bases between. The CDR3 consists of 14 residues. The germline V gene has CDR1 LNHDA and CDR2 SQIVND (reference sequence). TCRdb processed the reads anew with MiXCR; each CDR3 protein has one entry. The sample holds 15,000 to 20,000 distinct CDR3 sequences; around a fifth are singletons and the top ten take about 13%. This sequence originates from a human patient who had a liver transplant. Some T cells may arise from the graft donor. The rearrangement joins TRBV19 to TRBJ1-3; TRBD1 is a possible D gene (5 bases). The CDR3 protein is CASSISTGRNTIYF. The CDR3 bases are TGTGCCAGTAGTATCTCTACAGGAAGAAACACCATATATTTT.